Listed below are T cell receptor beta chains from one sample, sequenced in a study of blood T cell repertoires in COVID-19. Libraries were prepared by immunoSEQ multiplex PCR; TCRdb keeps only in-frame clonotypes and omits some of them. The sample holds about 250,000 clones, 85% to 90% seen once. Input material: PBMCs or T cells enriched from blood (not recorded which). These receptors were collected from a woman between 18 and 30 years old who had recovered from COVID-19. Both conserved end residues are part of each CDR3. A D gene is named only where the DNA matches it firmly. Size tells how often a clone was seen (once, few, many) or the class of an expanded clone, and some rows leave it out.

V: TRBV2; J: TRBJ1-2; size: NA; D: NA; CDR3: CASSEIEARVNGYTF; DNA: TGTGCCAGCAGTGAAATAGAGGCCAGGGTCAATGGCTACACCTTC
V: TRBV10-3; J: TRBJ2-4; size: NA; D: NA; CDR3: CAISDRNRGNIQYF; DNA: TGTGCCATCAGTGACCGCAATAGGGGAAACATTCAGTACTTC
V: TRBV2; J: TRBJ1-1; size: NA; D: NA; CDR3: CASIFLTSRGTEAFF; DNA: TGTGCCAGCATCTTTCTTACCTCCCGAGGGACTGAAGCTTTCTTT
V: TRBV2; J: TRBJ2-2; size: once; D: NA; CDR3: CASRLGQGTGELFF; DNA: TGTGCCAGCAGGCTAGGCCAGGGGACCGGGGAGCTGTTTTTT
V: TRBV27; J: TRBJ1-2; size: NA; D: TRBD1; CDR3: CAIPPNRGSYGYTF; DNA: TGTGCCATCCCCCCAAACAGGGGATCCTATGGCTACACCTTC
V: TRBV4-1; J: TRBJ1-4; size: NA; D: NA; CDR3: CASSQHTQGGPNEKLFF; DNA: TGCGCCAGCAGCCAACATACCCAAGGGGGACCTAATGAAAAACTGTTTTTT
V: TRBV3-1/TRBV3-2; J: TRBJ1-2; size: once; D: TRBD1; CDR3: CASSQGYRGADGYTF; DNA: TGTGCCAGCAGCCAAGGGTACAGGGGAGCGGATGGCTACACCTTC
V: TRBV5-1; J: TRBJ2-3; size: once; D: TRBD1; CDR3: CASRDGQAADTQYF; DNA: TGCGCCAGCAGGGATGGACAGGCGGCAGATACGCAGTATTTT
V: TRBV4-1; J: TRBJ1-3; size: NA; D: NA; CDR3: CASSQSGITGNTIYF; DNA: TGCGCCAGCAGCCAATCCGGGATCACTGGAAACACCATATATTTT
V: TRBV13; J: TRBJ1-1; size: NA; D: NA; CDR3: CASSWTRNTEAFF; DNA: TGTGCCAGCAGCTGGACACGGAACACTGAAGCTTTCTTT
V: TRBV6-6; J: TRBJ1-4; size: NA; D: TRBD1; CDR3: CASSHTTGDGNEKLFF; DNA: TGTGCCAGCAGTCACACGACAGGGGATGGTAATGAAAAACTGTTTTTT
V: TRBV9; J: TRBJ2-2; size: NA; D: TRBD2; CDR3: CASSVGGGYTGELFF; DNA: TGTGCCAGCAGCGTAGGCGGGGGGTACACCGGGGAGCTGTTTTTT
V: TRBV5-1; J: TRBJ2-7; size: NA; D: NA; CDR3: CASSLGAGEYEQYF; DNA: TGCGCCAGCAGCTTGGGGGCAGGTGAATACGAGCAGTACTTC
V: TRBV7-9; J: TRBJ1-6; size: few; D: NA; CDR3: CASSLATTVISPLHF; DNA: TGTGCCAGCAGCTTAGCCACGACAGTCATTTCACCCCTCCACTTT
V: TRBV3-1/TRBV3-2; J: TRBJ2-7; size: few; D: TRBD2; CDR3: CASSRGLAVYEQYF; DNA: TGTGCCAGCAGCCGGGGACTAGCGGTTTACGAGCAGTACTTC
V: TRBV5-1; J: TRBJ2-1; size: NA; D: TRBD2; CDR3: CASSLAVDSGGYDNEQFF; DNA: TGCGCCAGCAGCTTGGCCGTAGATAGCGGGGGGTATGACAATGAGCAGTTCTTC
V: TRBV21-1; J: TRBJ2-3; size: NA; D: NA; CDR3: CASSPRRVKDRTDTQYF; DNA: TGTGCCAGCAGCCCTAGGCGGGTGAAGGACAGAACAGATACGCAGTATTTT
V: TRBV19; J: TRBJ1-1; size: NA; D: TRBD1; CDR3: CASRKTGVGTEAFF; DNA: TGTGCCAGTAGAAAAACAGGGGTGGGCACTGAAGCTTTCTTT
V: TRBV3-1/TRBV3-2; J: TRBJ1-4; size: NA; D: NA; CDR3: CASSQDFATGGEKLFF; DNA: TGTGCCAGCAGCCAAGATTTTGCCACTGGAGGTGAAAAACTGTTTTTT
V: TRBV29-1; J: TRBJ1-2; size: once; D: TRBD1; CDR3: CSVTTGTGYGYTF; DNA: TGCAGCGTTACAACCGGGACAGGCTATGGCTACACCTTC
V: TRBV7-8; J: TRBJ1-2; size: once; D: NA; CDR3: CASSEESGYTF; DNA: TGTGCCAGCAGCGAGGAGTCTGGCTACACCTTC
V: TRBV5-1; J: TRBJ2-2; size: NA; D: NA; CDR3: CASSSEQANTGELFF; DNA: TGCGCCAGCAGCTCCGAACAAGCGAACACCGGGGAGCTGTTTTTT
V: TRBV6-5; J: TRBJ1-1; size: NA; D: TRBD1; CDR3: CASSYADRAHTEAFF; DNA: TGTGCCAGCAGTTACGCCGACAGGGCGCACACTGAAGCTTTCTTT
V: TRBV12-3/TRBV12-4; J: TRBJ1-2; size: NA; D: NA; CDR3: CASSLNQGSGYTF; DNA: TGTGCCAGCAGTTTAAACCAGGGCAGTGGCTACACCTTC
V: TRBV2; J: TRBJ2-7; size: NA; D: TRBD1; CDR3: CASSEAGQGYEQYF; DNA: TGTGCCAGCAGTGAAGCTGGACAGGGCTACGAGCAGTACTTC
V: TRBV4-1; J: TRBJ1-5; size: NA; D: NA; CDR3: CASSLIGRGRGSNQPQHF; DNA: TGCGCCAGCAGCCTCATAGGAAGGGGGAGGGGGAGCAATCAGCCCCAGCATTTT
V: TRBV5-6; J: TRBJ2-1; size: once; D: TRBD2; CDR3: CASSFKNPGGIEQFF; DNA: TGTGCCAGCAGCTTTAAAAACCCGGGGGGTATTGAGCAGTTCTTC
V: TRBV7-2; J: TRBJ1-4; size: NA; D: TRBD1; CDR3: CASSSGQGRGELFF; DNA: TGTGCCAGCAGTTCTGGACAGGGAAGAGGGGAACTGTTTTTT
V: TRBV4-1; J: TRBJ1-1; size: NA; D: NA; CDR3: CASSLRGGTEAFF; DNA: TGCGCCAGCAGCCTAAGGGGAGGTACTGAAGCTTTCTTT
V: TRBV4-1; J: TRBJ1-2; size: NA; D: TRBD1; CDR3: CASSRPGGETGYTF; DNA: TGCGCCAGCAGCAGACCAGGGGGCGAGACTGGCTACACCTTC
V: TRBV3-1/TRBV3-2; J: TRBJ2-5; size: NA; D: NA; CDR3: CASRGTLQETQYF; DNA: TGTGCCAGCCGAGGGACTTTACAAGAGACCCAGTACTTC
V: TRBV11-2; J: TRBJ2-7; size: once; D: NA; CDR3: CASTFGTLGEQYF; DNA: TGTGCCAGCACCTTCGGGACTCTCGGCGAGCAGTACTTC
V: TRBV10-3; J: TRBJ1-5; size: NA; D: TRBD1; CDR3: CAISAGTGRDQPQHF; DNA: TGTGCCATCAGTGCAGGGACAGGGCGAGATCAGCCCCAGCATTTT
V: TRBV10-3; J: TRBJ2-7; size: NA; D: TRBD2; CDR3: CAISESGLAGGVEQYF; DNA: TGTGCCATCAGTGAGTCGGGACTAGCGGGGGGGGTAGAGCAGTACTTC
V: TRBV5-1; J: TRBJ1-1; size: NA; D: TRBD1; CDR3: CASSNPGTGTGNAEAFF; DNA: TGCGCCAGCTCAAACCCCGGGACAGGTACGGGAAACGCTGAAGCTTTCTTT
V: TRBV24-1; J: TRBJ2-3; size: NA; D: TRBD1; CDR3: CATSGGTGRTDTQYF; DNA: TGTGCCACCAGTGGCGGGACAGGCCGCACAGATACGCAGTATTTT
V: TRBV16; J: TRBJ2-2; size: NA; D: NA; CDR3: CASSEDIPNTGELFF; DNA: TGTGCCAGCAGCGAAGACATACCGAACACCGGGGAGCTGTTTTTT
V: TRBV4-1; J: TRBJ2-2; size: NA; D: TRBD1; CDR3: CASSQDQRTGWNTGELFF; DNA: TGCGCCAGCAGCCAAGATCAGCGGACAGGCTGGAACACCGGGGAGCTGTTTTTT
V: TRBV7-9; J: TRBJ1-6; size: NA; D: TRBD1; CDR3: CASSLMAGGNSPLHF; DNA: TGTGCCAGCAGCTTAATGGCAGGGGGAAATTCACCCCTCCACTTT
V: TRBV11-2; J: TRBJ2-1; size: NA; D: TRBD1; CDR3: CASSSWDRGVHNEQFF; DNA: TGTGCCAGCAGCTCCTGGGACAGGGGGGTCCACAATGAGCAGTTCTTC
V: TRBV7-9; J: TRBJ2-3; size: few; D: TRBD2; CDR3: CASSFVAGGADTQYF; DNA: TGTGCCAGCAGCTTTGTAGCGGGGGGCGCAGATACGCAGTATTTT
V: TRBV7-9; J: TRBJ2-1; size: NA; D: TRBD2; CDR3: CASSLSSGGAPYNEQFF; DNA: TGTGCCAGCAGTCTAAGCAGCGGGGGGGCCCCATACAATGAGCAGTTCTTC
V: TRBV6-5; J: TRBJ1-2; size: NA; D: NA; CDR3: CASSYSLNYGYTF; DNA: TGTGCCAGCAGTTACTCCCTTAACTATGGCTACACCTTC
V: TRBV27; J: TRBJ1-1; size: few; D: NA; CDR3: CASSSSDRGNTEAFF; DNA: NA
V: TRBV7-9; J: TRBJ1-1; size: NA; D: TRBD1; CDR3: CASSLQGTNTEAFF; DNA: TGTGCCAGCAGTTTACAGGGGACGAACACTGAAGCTTTCTTT
V: TRBV28; J: TRBJ2-7; size: few; D: TRBD1; CDR3: CASSPTGEYEQYF; DNA: TGTGCCAGCAGTCCGACAGGGGAATACGAGCAGTACTTC
V: TRBV5-1; J: TRBJ2-2; size: NA; D: NA; CDR3: CASSSRGYKRGGELFF; DNA: TGCGCCAGCAGCTCCCGGGGGTACAAACGCGGCGGGGAGCTGTTTTTT
V: TRBV7-9; J: TRBJ1-4; size: NA; D: NA; CDR3: CASSLGTARNEKLFF; DNA: TGTGCCAGCAGCTTAGGGACAGCCCGAAATGAAAAACTGTTTTTT
V: TRBV15; J: TRBJ2-1; size: NA; D: NA; CDR3: CATSRGRRYNEQFF; DNA: TGTGCCACCAGCAGAGGTCGCAGATACAATGAGCAGTTCTTC
V: TRBV28; J: TRBJ1-1; size: NA; D: NA; CDR3: CASSLHQGTEAFF; DNA: TGTGCCAGCAGTTTACACCAGGGCACTGAAGCTTTCTTT
V: TRBV30; J: TRBJ2-2; size: NA; D: NA; CDR3: CAWSATTARRGGELFF; DNA: TGTGCCTGGAGTGCGACCACGGCGAGAAGGGGCGGGGAGCTGTTTTTT
V: TRBV4-1; J: TRBJ2-7; size: once; D: NA; CDR3: CASSQGGGGYEQYF; DNA: TGCGCCAGCAGCCAGGGAGGGGGGGGCTACGAGCAGTACTTC
V: TRBV5-4; J: TRBJ1-1; size: NA; D: NA; CDR3: CASSLVQGLHTEAFF; DNA: TGTGCCAGCAGCTTGGTCCAGGGTTTGCACACTGAAGCTTTCTTT
V: TRBV29-1; J: TRBJ2-3; size: few; D: NA; CDR3: CSALRGDTQYF; DNA: TGCAGCGCACTAAGGGGAGATACGCAGTATTTT